Listed here are 11 T cell receptor beta chains from one sample, sequenced in a study of T cells in narcolepsy. Using immunoSEQ multiplex PCR, the repertoire was profiled, and TCRdb retains in-frame clones only, with some absent. The table lists tens of thousands of clones, 65% to 90% of them singletons, with roughly a tenth in the top ten. Specimen: memory (CD45RA-) CD4+ T cells from blood. These receptor sequences come from a human donor in good health.

V usage is TRBV5-6 and J usage is TRBJ2-3; 9 nucleotides agree with TRBD2. The J segment lost 2 bases and the V segment lost 0 bases, leaving 4 bases of the junction unmatched. CDR1 SGHDT and CDR2 YYEEEE come from the germline V gene. This CDR3 is 16 amino acids long. The CDR3 region has the DNA TGTGCCAGCAGCTTGGTTTTAGCGGGAGACACAGATACGCAGTATTTT. Its translation is CASSLVLAGDTDTQYF.

CDR3 sequence: CASSDTSGSDEQYF. In DNA, the CDR3 is TGCGCCAGCAGCGACACTAGCGGGAGCGACGAGCAGTACTTC. V and J are TRBV5-1 and TRBJ2-7; 11 positions agree with TRBD2. This CDR3 comprises 14 residues. Germline CDR1 and CDR2: SGHRS and YFSETQ. V shed 4 bases, J shed 5 bases, and the junction held 5 bases outside the gene matches.

This chain joins TRBV19 and TRBJ1-3; no firm D call. Germline CDR1 LNHDA, CDR2 SQIVND (reference sequence). Deletions cut 6 bases from V and 2 bases from J, with 17 bases between. There are 16 residues in the CDR3. CDR3 sequence: CASRRWENRAGNTIYF. The CDR3 nucleotides are TGTGCCAGTAGACGCTGGGAGAACAGAGCTGGAAACACCATATATTTT.

The chain recombines TRBV2 with TRBJ1-1; 9 bases map to TRBD1. The CDR3 runs 14 residues. Germline V gives CDR1 SNHLY, CDR2 FYNNEI. Trimming cost V 7 bases and J 5 bases; bases outside gene matches: 8. CDR3 sequence: CASNLQGANTEAFF. The CDR3 DNA sequence: TGTGCCAGCAATCTACAGGGGGCGAATACTGAAGCTTTCTTT.

The V gene is TRBV5-7, the J gene TRBJ1-4; no firm D call. TRBV5-7 belongs to the ORF category, with a function that is uncertain. Between the trimmed V and J ends, which lost 0 bases and 7 bases, there was a span of 10 bases. CDR3 length: 14 amino acids. The CDR3 is CASSLVGRGEKLFF. CDR3 sequence (DNA): TGTGCCAGCAGCTTGGTGGGTCGTGGTGAAAAACTGTTTTTT.

This clone was detected only a few times. The genes are TRBV6-1 and TRBJ2-5; 8 nucleotides agree with TRBD1. Germline assignment: CDR1 MNHNS and CDR2 SASEGT. V trimming: 4 bases; J trimming: 5 bases; junction bases outside the gene matches: 6. This CDR3 spans 14 amino acids. The CDR3, as DNA: TGTGCCAGCAGTGCGGACAGGGCTCTTGAGACCCAGTACTTC. This sequence encodes CASSADRALETQYF.

V usage is TRBV19 and J usage is TRBJ2-1; 10 nucleotides align to TRBD2. Trimming took 3 bases from V and 5 from J; bases not matched to a gene: 1. CDR1 and CDR2 from the germline V gene are LNHDA and SQIVND (reference sequence). This CDR3 comprises 14 residues. CDR3 loop: CASSITSGNNEQFF. The CDR3 DNA reads TGTGCCAGTAGTATCACTAGCGGGAACAATGAGCAGTTCTTC.

The chain is built from TRBV19 and TRBJ1-1; D is perhaps TRBD1 (5 bases). Looked up from germline, CDR1 is LNHDA and CDR2 is SQIVND (reference sequence). The CDR3 length is 15 residues. V was pared by 5 bases and J by 1 base, with 14 bases between. The chain's CDR3 is CASSPIGRENTEAFF. CDR3 sequence (DNA): TGTGCCAGTAGTCCAATCGGCAGGGAGAACACTGAAGCTTTCTTT.

The rearrangement links TRBV10-3 to TRBJ1-2, with 7 bases matching TRBD1. The CDR3 runs to 12 residues. The germline CDR1 and CDR2 sequences are ENHRY and SYGVKD. Trimming took 6 bases from V and 6 from J; bases not matched to a gene: 4. CDR3 sequence (DNA): TGTGCCATCAGCCGAGGACAGGATGGCTACACCTTC. This encodes CAISRGQDGYTF.

The chain has TRBV11-2 and TRBJ2-2, with D possibly matching TRBD2 (6 bases). CDR1 SGHAT and CDR2 FQNNGV come from the germline V gene. The CDR3 is 18 amino acids. V was trimmed by 2 bases and J by 4 bases, leaving 20 bases between them. This CDR3 reads CASSLNGRQTRGTGELFF. The CDR3 DNA reads as TGTGCCAGCAGCTTAAATGGGAGGCAGACGCGAGGCACCGGGGAGCTGTTTTTT. The whole variable domain, filled in from reference TRBV11-2 and TRBJ2-2, reads EAGVAQSPRYKIIEKRQSVAFWCNPISGHATLYWYQQILGQGPKLLIQFQNNGVVDDSQLPKDRFSAERLKGVDSTLKIQPAKLEDSAVYLCASSLNGRQTRGTGELFFGEGSRLTVL.

The V and J genes are TRBV6-5 and TRBJ2-7, with 9 bases aligning to TRBD2. The V gene end was trimmed by 9 bases and the J gene end by 2 bases; junction bases not matched to a gene: 5. The V gene's germline CDR1 is MNHEY and CDR2 SVGAGI. The CDR3 consists of 13 residues. The CDR3 DNA reads as TGTGCCAGTAGGATAGCGGGAGCCTACGAGCAGTACTTC. It translates to CASRIAGAYEQYF.